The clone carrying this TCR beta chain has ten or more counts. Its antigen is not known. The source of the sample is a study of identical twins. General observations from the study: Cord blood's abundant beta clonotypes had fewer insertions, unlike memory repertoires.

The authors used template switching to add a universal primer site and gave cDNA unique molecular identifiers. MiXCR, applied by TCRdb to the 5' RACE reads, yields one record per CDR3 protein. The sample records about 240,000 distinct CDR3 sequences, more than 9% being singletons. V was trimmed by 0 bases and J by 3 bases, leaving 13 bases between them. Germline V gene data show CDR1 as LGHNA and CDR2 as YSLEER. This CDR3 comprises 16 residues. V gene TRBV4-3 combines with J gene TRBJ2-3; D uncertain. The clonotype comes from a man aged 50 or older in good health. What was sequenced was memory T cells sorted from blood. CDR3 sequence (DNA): TGCGCCAGCAGCCAAGATCTGTTTGCGGAGACAGATACGCAGTATTTT. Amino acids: CASSQDLFAETDTQYF.